The next 32 T cell receptor beta chains were all read from a single sample in a study of blood T cells in healthy people across ages. Combining a sample-barcoded 5' primer with a J-beta primer mix, a second PCR ran for roughly 7 to 11 cycles. TCRdb re-analysed the 5' RACE reads in MiXCR, keeping a single row per CDR3 protein. This table has 1.5 million to 1.9 million distinct CDR3 sequences, under 55% appearing once. The sample comprised blood. All receptors derive from a woman aged 18-29 years in good health.

The chain is built from TRBV29-1 and TRBJ2-7; possibly TRBD1 or TRBD2 for D (5 bases each). CDR3 length equals 13 residues. Looked up from germline, CDR1 is SQVTM and CDR2 is ANQGSEA. Trimming shortened V by 6 bases and J by 6 bases, and 18 bases separated the two germline ends. The CDR3 DNA reads TGCAGCGTCGTGACACTCGGGACCGGCGAGCAGTACTTC. This gives the protein CSVVTLGTGEQYF.

The J gene is TRBJ2-7, the V gene TRBV20-1; maybe TRBD2 (6 bases). Germline CDR1 and CDR2: DFQATT and SNEGSKA (reference sequence). V was pared by 3 bases and J by 1 base, with 16 bases between. The CDR3 covers 15 residues. DNA of the CDR3: TGCAGTGCTAGTCCCTCCGGGACTGGATCCTACGAGCAGTACTTC. Translating gives CSASPSGTGSYEQYF.

This chain joins TRBV12-3 or TRBV12-4 and TRBJ2-3, with no clear D. This CDR3 has 14 amino acids. The ends were cut back, 4 bases at V and 4 bases at J, with 12 bases in the middle. CDR3 sequence (DNA): TGTGCCAGCAGTTACGGCCCGGCCGCAGATACGCAGTATTTT. Translating it yields CASSYGPAADTQYF.

This chain uses TRBV7-9 with TRBJ2-3; possible D gene TRBD1, 6 bases. Trimming removed 5 bases from V and 5 bases from J, with 11 bases in between. The CDR3 spans 13 residues. Per the germline V gene, CDR1 is SEHNR and CDR2 is FQNEAQ (reference sequence). CDR3 amino acids: CASSRGQGDTQYF. Here the CDR3 DNA reads TGTGCCAGCAGCAGGGGACAAGGAGATACGCAGTATTTT.

V and J are TRBV20-1 and TRBJ1-2; D possibly corresponds to TRBD1 (6 bases). The germline V and J ends were trimmed by 6 bases and 2 bases, with 13 bases remaining between them. The CDR3 spans 13 residues. In germline, CDR1 is DFQATT, CDR2 SNEGSKA (reference sequence). In DNA, the CDR3 is TGCAGTGCAGCCGGGACAACCAACTATGGCTACACCTTC. Translated, it gives CSAAGTTNYGYTF.

The table lists this clonotype with a few counts. In DNA, the CDR3 is TGTGCCAGCATCCAGGGACAGGGGAAGGCCTACGAGCAGTACTTC. This codes for CASIQGQGKAYEQYF. This sequence joins TRBV12-3 or TRBV12-4 and TRBJ2-7; 10 bases match TRBD1. The CDR3 is made up of 15 amino acids. J lost 2 bases, V lost 7 bases, and 8 bases had no gene match.

This chain joins TRBV5-1 and TRBJ2-7, with 11 bases fitting TRBD2. Losses at the gene ends were 3 bases for V and 2 bases for J; bases not matched to a gene: 4. This CDR3 is 15 amino acids long. Germline CDR1 SGHRS, CDR2 YFSETQ. CDR3 DNA: TGCGCCAGCAGCTGGGGACTAGCGGAGGCCTACGAGCAGTACTTC. Protein sequence: CASSWGLAEAYEQYF.

The chain combines TRBV20-1 with TRBJ1-1; TRBD1 agrees at 7 bases. CDR1 and CDR2 (germline): DFQATT, SNEGSKA (reference sequence). Unmatched junction bases numbered 11, after V lost 3 bases and J lost 4 bases. The CDR3 spans 15 residues. The CDR3, as DNA: TGCAGTGCTAGCGATCCGGGACAGATCATCACTGAAGCTTTCTTT. Translation gives CSASDPGQIITEAFF.

The chain combines TRBV20-1 with TRBJ1-1; D is unclear. Germline loops: CDR1 DFQATT, CDR2 SNEGSKA (reference sequence). This CDR3 is built from 12 residues. V lost 0 bases to trimming and J lost 10 bases, with 12 bases between them. CDR3 amino acids: CSARDGQEPAFF. The CDR3, as DNA: TGCAGTGCTAGAGACGGCCAGGAGCCAGCTTTCTTT.

Only one count was recorded for this clonotype. The chain couples TRBV20-1 to TRBJ2-4, with D maybe TRBD2 (6 bases). Trimming pared 5 bases from V and 8 bases from J, leaving 19 bases between. The germline V gene has CDR1 DFQATT and CDR2 SNEGSKA (reference sequence). The CDR3 is 14 amino acids. As DNA, the CDR3 is TGCAGTGCTGAGGTCCGGGACTTGGGGGACATTCAGTACTTC. It translates to CSAEVRDLGDIQYF.

The rearrangement uses TRBV4-3 and TRBJ1-4, with D hard to call. The V gene's germline CDR1 is LGHNA and CDR2 YSLEER. V was cut by 0 bases and J by 10 bases, with 12 bases left in between. CDR3 length: 14 amino acids. CDR3 in amino acids: CASSQDRASGKLFF. As DNA, the CDR3 is TGCGCCAGCAGCCAAGATAGGGCTTCGGGAAAACTGTTTTTT.

The chain uses TRBV6-2 or TRBV6-3 and TRBJ2-5, with D uncertain. V lost 2 bases and J lost 8, with 9 bases in between. Germline-derived CDR1 and CDR2 are MNHEY and SVGEGT. The CDR3 spans 12 residues. CDR3: CASSYPGRTQYF. The DNA of the CDR3 is TGTGCCAGCAGTTACCCCGGACGAACCCAGTACTTC.

This clonotype was seen a handful of times. The chain combines TRBV12-3 or TRBV12-4 with TRBJ2-3; 13 bases align to TRBD2. Germline trimming cut 4 bases from V and 3 bases from J; bases unmatched to any gene: 7. This CDR3 contains 17 residues. The CDR3 sequence: CASSSSSLAGGTDTQYF. The CDR3 nucleotides are TGTGCCAGCAGTTCCTCTTCACTAGCGGGAGGGACAGATACGCAGTATTTT.

In this sample, this clonotype turned up a few times. The genes are TRBV7-6 and TRBJ2-7; 9 bases align to TRBD1. The germline gives CDR1 SGHVS, CDR2 FNYEAQ. The CDR3 contains 15 residues. V trimming: 0 bases; J trimming: 5 bases; junction bases outside the gene matches: 5. The CDR3 DNA reads TGTGCCAGCAGCTTAGCAGGACAGGGGTGGAACGAGCAGTACTTC. Amino acid sequence: CASSLAGQGWNEQYF.

This rearrangement joins TRBV3-1 to TRBJ2-1; D could derive from TRBD1 or TRBD2 (6 bases each). The germline V gene has CDR1 LGHDT and CDR2 YNNKEL (reference sequence). Trimming took off 5 bases at V and 5 bases at J, with 16 bases between the two ends. The CDR3 consists of 15 residues. In nucleotides, the CDR3 is TGTGCCAGCAGCGACGACGGCGGGACACACAATGAGCAGTTCTTC. Protein sequence: CASSDDGGTHNEQFF.

This clonotype was seen more than once but under ten times. This chain uses TRBV12-3 or TRBV12-4 with TRBJ1-2, with TRBD1 matching over 8 bases. V dropped 6 bases and J dropped 4; count of bases not matched to a gene: 13. The CDR3 length is 16 residues. CDR3: CASRVGQGWGIYGYTF. The CDR3, as DNA: TGTGCCAGCAGGGTTGGACAGGGATGGGGCATCTATGGCTACACCTTC.

There are a few counts of this clonotype. The chain couples TRBV7-2 to TRBJ2-7; 7 nucleotides align to TRBD1. This CDR3 has 14 residues. J was trimmed by 1 base and V by 4 bases; bases with no gene match: 4. The germline V gene has CDR1 SGHTA and CDR2 FQGNSA. The CDR3 DNA reads TGTGCCAGCAGCTGGGGACAGAATTCCTACGAGCAGTACTTC. Residues: CASSWGQNSYEQYF.

This clonotype was observed a few times. The V and J genes are TRBV7-2 and TRBJ2-7; no definite D call. The germline gives CDR1 SGHTA, CDR2 FQGNSA. Deletions cut 7 bases from V and 3 bases from J, with 13 bases between. This CDR3 spans 13 amino acids. The CDR3 DNA reads as TGTGCCAGCACTAACAACCGTCTCTACGAGCAGTACTTC. Its translation: CASTNNRLYEQYF.

The rearrangement joins TRBV7-2 to TRBJ2-4; 13 bases are a match to TRBD2. Germline CDR1 SGHTA, CDR2 FQGNSA. V gave up 9 bases and J gave up 2 bases; unmatched junction bases: 4. The length of the CDR3 is 15 residues. As DNA, the CDR3 is TGTGCCAGTCGACTAGCGGGAGGTCCCAAAAACATTCAGTACTTC. Its protein is CASRLAGGPKNIQYF. The variable domain in full, completed from reference TRBV7-2 and TRBJ2-4, reads GAGVSQSPSNKVTEKGKDVELRCDPISGHTALYWYRQSLGQGLEFLIYFQGNSAPDKSGLPSDRFSAERTGGSVSTLTIQRTQQEDSAVYLCASRLAGGPKNIQYFGAGTRLSVL.

The chain carries TRBV5-1 and TRBJ2-5, with 7 bases identical to TRBD2. This CDR3 has 15 residues. With 3 bases clipped from V and 8 bases from J, the junction kept 13 bases outside the gene matches. From germline, CDR1 is SGHRS and CDR2 YFSETQ. CDR3 coding DNA: TGCGCCAGCAGCTCTACAGCTAGCGGTCCTCCTACCCAGTACTTC. Translated, it gives CASSSTASGPPTQYF.

The chain uses TRBV4-1 and TRBJ2-4; D might be TRBD1 or TRBD2, each matching 5 bases. The DNA end lines up better with TRBJ2-7; the J call may be wrong. Germline CDR1 is MGHRA and CDR2 is YSYEKL. The CDR3 is 15 amino acids. CDR3 protein: CASSDPIGGRNEQYF. In DNA, the CDR3 is TGCGCCAGCAGCGACCCGATTGGGGGACGAAACGAGCAGTACTTC.

The chain combines TRBV10-2 with TRBJ2-1, with 10 nucleotides matching TRBD1. V trimming: 2 bases; J trimming: 13 bases; junction bases outside the gene matches: 5. This CDR3 contains 13 residues. Germline CDR1 reads WSHSY; CDR2 reads SAAADI. The DNA for the CDR3 is TGCGCCAGCAGTGAGAGGGACAGGGGAATCCAGTTCTTC. Amino acid sequence: CASSERDRGIQFF.

This clonotype was observed a handful of times. The rearrangement uses TRBV20-1 and TRBJ2-7, with TRBD1 matching 7 bases. The V and J ends lost 4 bases and 3 bases, in that order; junction bases with no gene match: 9. This CDR3 is 14 amino acids long. The V gene's germline CDR1 is DFQATT and CDR2 SNEGSKA (reference sequence). DNA of the CDR3: TGCAGTGCTACCTCAGGGGGAATGGACTACGAGCAGTACTTC. Translated: CSATSGGMDYEQYF.

There are a few counts of this clonotype. For the CDR3, the DNA is TGTGCCAGCAGTCCTCGTAGCACTGAAGCTTTCTTT. It encodes CASSPRSTEAFF. This rearrangement joins TRBV6-5 to TRBJ1-1; no clear D. Germline CDR1 is MNHEY and CDR2 is SVGAGI. The V end lost 5 bases, the J end lost 4 bases, and 8 bases lay between the germline ends. This CDR3 spans 12 amino acids.

In DNA form, the CDR3 reads TGCAGTGCTAGGGACCCCATACGTTTGGAGACCCAGTACTTC. As protein: CSARDPIRLETQYF. This chain joins TRBV20-1 and TRBJ2-5; D not resolved. Germline-derived CDR1 and CDR2 are DFQATT and SNEGSKA (reference sequence). The CDR3 consists of 14 residues. Between the trimmed V and J ends, which lost 3 bases and 5 bases, there was a span of 16 bases.

This clonotype was seen a few times. Written as DNA, the CDR3 is TGTGCCAGCAGTCTCCGCCATGGAGGGACTGAAGCTTTCTTT. Amino acid sequence: CASSLRHGGTEAFF. V is TRBV28 and J is TRBJ1-1; D not certain. There are 14 residues in the CDR3. The germline CDR1 and CDR2 sequences are MDHEN and SYDVKM. V shed 5 bases and J shed 5 bases, with 15 bases lying between them.

This clonotype was found a few times. The chain is built from TRBV6-1 and TRBJ2-6; TRBD1 aligns across 8 bases. The CDR3 covers 18 residues. Germline CDR1 and CDR2: MNHNS and SASEGT. The V segment lost 6 bases and the J segment 0 bases; nucleotides outside the gene matches: 10. In DNA form, the CDR3 reads TGTGCCAGCAGACTAAAACAGGGGGAAAGCTCTGGGGCCAACGTCCTGACTTTC. It encodes CASRLKQGESSGANVLTF.

This chain connects TRBV6-2 or TRBV6-3 to TRBJ1-5; the D gene is possibly TRBD1 (5 bases). The CDR3 consists of 13 residues. Trimming shortened V by 6 bases and J by 4 bases, and 10 bases separated the two germline ends. Germline V lookup: CDR1 MNHEY, CDR2 SVGEGT. The CDR3 is CASRLDSNQPQHF. CDR3 bases: TGTGCCAGCAGACTCGACAGTAATCAGCCCCAGCATTTT.

This chain links TRBV5-1 with TRBJ1-2; D unresolved. Germline-derived CDR1 and CDR2 are SGHRS and YFSETQ. V shed 5 bases and J shed 5 bases, with 16 bases lying between them. The CDR3 runs 14 residues. CDR3 bases: TGCGCCAGCAGAAAGGACCCGGGCCGGTATGGCTACACCTTC. It yields the protein CASRKDPGRYGYTF.

The chain uses TRBV3-1 and TRBJ1-3, with D perhaps TRBD1 (5 bases). Between the trimmed V and J ends, which lost 0 bases and 4 bases, there was a span of 10 bases. The length of the CDR3 is 15 residues. The germline V gene has CDR1 LGHDT and CDR2 YNNKEL (reference sequence). CDR3 sequence (DNA): TGTGCCAGCAGCCAAGACGGGACTCGGGGAAACACCATATATTTT. Translating it yields CASSQDGTRGNTIYF.

The chain joins TRBV7-9 to TRBJ1-2; the D is unclear. V gave up 1 base and J gave up 14 bases, with 17 bases separating them. The CDR3 has 13 residues. The germline V gene encodes CDR1 SEHNR and CDR2 FQNEAQ (reference sequence). CDR3 bases: TGTGCCAGCAGCTTAGTCGAAGCGACTAGTGGAACCTTC. Protein product: CASSLVEATSGTF.

The V call is TRBV5-6, the J call TRBJ2-1; D uncertain. The CDR3 consists of 14 residues. CDR1 SGHDT and CDR2 YYEEEE come from the germline V gene. With 1 base removed from V and 2 bases from J, the gap between germline ends came to 7 bases. CDR3 loop: CASSLQSTYNEQFF. The CDR3 DNA reads TGTGCCAGCAGCTTGCAGTCCACCTACAATGAGCAGTTCTTC. Full variable domain (missing parts from reference TRBV5-6 and TRBJ2-1): DAGVTQSPTHLIKTRGQQVTLRCSPKSGHDTVSWYQQALGQGPQFIFQYYEEEERQRGNFPDRFSGHQFPNYSSELNVNALLLGDSALYLCASSLQSTYNEQFFGPGTRLTVL.